The entry below describes one T cell receptor beta chain. The antigen is not known. Different DNA sequences within this sample yield the same CDR3. J gave up 5 bases and V 4 bases, and 5 bases lay outside the gene matches. From germline, CDR1 is SGHRS and CDR2 YFSETQ. The CDR3 is made up of 13 amino acids. This specimen comes from a study of shared clonotypes between healthy human individuals. Overall study: Each donor's CD8 memory used one plate, CD8 naive two, each CD4 subset three.

Study processing details: ImmunoSEQ output held junction-only sequences without quality scores, so filtering differed. Sequencing used immunoSEQ multiplex PCR; TCRdb keeps in-frame clones, though not all of them. That table gives V, J and clone size, and the DNA gave D and trimming. The sample lists about 980,000 clones; 70% to 85% were seen once. Subsets obtained from CD4+ cells comprised CD45RA+ naive and CD45RA-negative memory cells. Study results and caveats: The study found roughly 5% of naive CD4 clonotypes shared across several donors.

The chain links TRBV5-1 to TRBJ2-5; 7 nucleotides line up with TRBD1. The sequencing sample was made of memory CD4+ T cells sorted from blood. The subset here: CD45RA-negative fraction. This clonotype was sampled from a man aged 18 to 35 in good health. The CDR3 DNA follows: TGCGCCAGCAGCACAGGGGTGGGGGAGACCCAGTACTTC. Its translation: CASSTGVGETQYF.